The next 29 T cell receptor beta chains were all read from a single sample in a study of cytomegalovirus exposure and HLA in healthy donors. The PCR ran on 60 Vbeta and 13 Jbeta primers. Repertoires were generated with immunoSEQ multiplex PCR, while TCRdb's copy carries only in-frame clones and drops some. The sample records roughly 110,000 clones, roughly 80% being singletons. The sequencing input was PBMCs. These receptors were obtained from a man between 35 and 55 years old in good health and CMV-seronegative.

This sequence joins TRBV6-1 and TRBJ1-1; a possible D gene is TRBD1 (5 bases). In germline, CDR1 is MNHNS, CDR2 SASEGT. The CDR3 is 14 amino acids. V shed 7 bases and J shed 7 bases, with 19 bases lying between them. CDR3 sequence: CASIKSGTPIEAFF. The CDR3 DNA follows: TGTGCCAGCATTAAATCTGGGACTCCAATTGAAGCTTTCTTT.

The chain links TRBV6-1 to TRBJ1-6; perhaps TRBD1 as D (6 bases). V lost 10 bases, J lost 7 bases, and 17 bases lay in between. The length of the CDR3 is 14 residues. CDR1 is MNHNS, CDR2 SASEGT, per germline. CDR3 protein: CATKGGVQNSPLHF. The CDR3 coding sequence is TGTGCCACCAAAGGGGGAGTCCAAAATTCACCCCTCCACTTT.

J is TRBJ1-1 and V is TRBV5-8; D remains ambiguous. V lost 2 bases and J 7 bases, leaving 12 bases between the germline ends. CDR1 and CDR2 (germline): SGHTS, YDEGEE. The CDR3 covers 13 residues. The CDR3 DNA is TGTGCCAGCAGCTTTAGCGTTCAGGTTGAAGCTTTCTTT. Translation: CASSFSVQVEAFF.

The chain combines TRBV29-1 with TRBJ1-1; D is undetermined. Trimming pared 0 bases from V and 4 bases from J, leaving 18 bases between. Looked up from germline, CDR1 is SQVTM and CDR2 is ANQGSEA. There are 16 residues in the CDR3. The CDR3 coding sequence is TGCAGCGTTGAAGATCGTCAGCGAGCGCTAGGCACTGAAGCTTTCTTT. It yields the protein CSVEDRQRALGTEAFF.

The chain couples TRBV6-5 to TRBJ1-5, with a weak D call TRBD1 (6 bases). Germline CDR1 MNHEY, CDR2 SVGAGI. The ends were cut back, 6 bases at V and 2 bases at J, with 8 bases in the middle. The CDR3 totals 13 residues. The CDR3 bases are TGTGCCAGCAGAGCAGGGGGCAATCAGCCCCAGCATTTT. It specifies CASRAGGNQPQHF.

The rearrangement joins TRBV5-1 to TRBJ1-2, with D unresolved. Trimming removed 4 bases at V and 6 bases at J, with 13 bases between. Germline V CDR1 and CDR2: SGHRS, YFSETQ. The CDR3 is made up of 13 amino acids. The CDR3 coding sequence is TGCGCCAGCAGCCCGGGGATGATGGATGGCTACACCTTC. Translation: CASSPGMMDGYTF.

Concerning this clone itself: One end of the junction fails to match germline, which may point to a read error. This rearrangement joins TRBV13 to TRBJ2-5, with 8 bases lining up with TRBD2. CDR1 is PRHDT, CDR2 FYEKMQ, per germline (reference sequence). CDR3 size: 16 residues. As DNA, the CDR3 is TGTGCCAGCAGCCTAGGACTAGCAGAGCTCCAAGAGACCCAGTACTTC. Amino acid sequence: CASSLGLAELQETQYF.

V is TRBV25-1 and J is TRBJ2-5, with 8 nucleotides matching TRBD2. The V gene's germline CDR1 is MGHDK and CDR2 SYGVNS. The V gene end was trimmed by 0 bases and the J gene end by 4 bases; junction bases not matched to a gene: 1. This CDR3 spans 14 amino acids. Written as DNA, the CDR3 is TGTGCCAGCAGTGAATACGCGGGGGGAGAGACCCAGTACTTC. Translating it yields CASSEYAGGETQYF. Using reference TRBV25-1 and TRBJ2-5 for the parts outside the CDR3, the full variable domain is EADIYQTPRYLVIGTGKKITLECSQTMGHDKMYWYQQDPGMELHLIHYSYGVNSTEKGDLSSESTVSRIRTEHFPLTLESARPSHTSQYLCASSEYAGGETQYFGPGTRLLVL.

This clone has only a few counts. V gene TRBV11-1 combines with J gene TRBJ2-1; 7 bases are shared with TRBD1. Germline V CDR1 and CDR2: SGHAT, FQDESV (reference sequence). The CDR3 totals 15 residues. V shed 5 bases, J shed 1 base, and the junction held 5 bases outside the gene matches. This CDR3 is CASSGDRASYNEQFF. For the CDR3, the DNA is TGTGCCAGCAGCGGGGACAGAGCGTCCTACAATGAGCAGTTCTTC.

This clone was seen more than once but under ten times. The genes are TRBV5-6 and TRBJ2-5; D is perhaps TRBD1 (6 bases). CDR3 size: 13 residues. V was cut by 1 base and J by 5 bases, with 9 bases left in between. Germline lookup yields CDR1 SGHDT and CDR2 YYEEEE. The CDR3 region has the DNA TGTGCCAGCAGCTTGACAGGGTCGGAGACCCAGTACTTC. Its translation: CASSLTGSETQYF.

CDR3 sequence (DNA): TGTGCCAGCAGCCCTCGCCGAGGGTTTGCAGATACGCAGTATTTT. It encodes CASSPRRGFADTQYF. This chain uses TRBV7-9 with TRBJ2-3; D possibly corresponds to TRBD2 (5 bases). The CDR3 contains 15 residues. Per germline, CDR1 SEHNR and CDR2 FQNEAQ (reference sequence). V was shortened by 5 bases and J by 4 bases, with 16 bases between the two germline ends.

In this sample, this clone turned up a few times. The gene calls are TRBV4-2 and TRBJ2-3; TRBD2 matches at 7 bases. Germline CDR1 is LGHNA and CDR2 is YNFKEQ. CDR3 length: 17 amino acids. The trim removed 3 bases at V and 4 bases at J, leaving 13 bases unmatched. Written as DNA, the CDR3 is TGTGCCAGCAGCCAGCCCCAGCGGGGTGGCTACGCAGATACGCAGTATTTT. Translation: CASSQPQRGGYADTQYF.

The chain links TRBV5-1 to TRBJ1-1; D gene uncertain. V lost 1 base and J 1 base, leaving 5 bases between the germline ends. Germline CDR1 reads SGHRS; CDR2 reads YFSETQ. The CDR3 has 13 residues. The chain's CDR3 is CASSLSRNTEAFF. Written as DNA, the CDR3 is TGCGCCAGCAGCTTGTCGAGGAACACTGAAGCTTTCTTT.

This rearrangement joins TRBV14 to TRBJ1-5; a weak D match, TRBD1 (6 bases). The CDR3 is 14 residues long. CDR1 and CDR2 from the germline V gene are SGHDN and FVKESK. Trimming shortened V by 4 bases and J by 1 base, and 8 bases separated the two germline ends. The CDR3 here is CASSLGQSNQPQHF. The DNA of the CDR3 is TGTGCCAGCAGCCTTGGACAGAGCAATCAGCCCCAGCATTTT.

The chain carries TRBV5-1 and TRBJ1-1; 7 bases are a match to TRBD1. CDR3 size: 14 residues. Trimming removed 4 bases from V and 2 bases from J; junction bases left unmatched: 5. CDR1 and CDR2 from the germline V gene are SGHRS and YFSETQ. CDR3: CASSPGTANTEAFF. The CDR3 DNA reads as TGCGCCAGCAGCCCCGGGACAGCCAACACTGAAGCTTTCTTT.

The V call is TRBV5-5, the J call TRBJ2-7; no firm D call. V lost 3 bases to trimming and J lost 0 bases, with 13 bases between them. CDR3 size: 15 residues. The germline V gene encodes CDR1 SGHKS and CDR2 YYEKEE (reference sequence). The CDR3 is CASSWAPMSSYEQYF. The CDR3 nucleotides read TGTGCCAGCAGCTGGGCACCGATGAGCTCCTACGAGCAGTACTTC.

This sequence joins TRBV6-5 and TRBJ1-5; no clear D gene. The germline V gene encodes CDR1 MNHEY and CDR2 SVGAGI. The V and J ends lost 7 bases and 5 bases respectively, with 18 bases between them. The CDR3 is 15 residues long. The CDR3 sequence is CASKAETRSHQPQHF. The CDR3 DNA sequence: TGTGCCAGCAAGGCCGAGACGAGGTCTCATCAGCCCCAGCATTTT.

The CDR3 sequence: CASRKDSTEAFF. The CDR3 DNA reads TGTGCCAGCAGAAAGGACAGTACTGAAGCTTTCTTT. This chain uses TRBV6-6 with TRBJ1-1, with D possibly TRBD1 on 6 matching bases. This CDR3 has 12 amino acids. CDR1 MNHNY and CDR2 SVGAGI come from the germline V gene (reference sequence). Trimming stripped 6 bases from V and 5 bases from J, with 10 bases between.

Concerning this clone itself: This CDR3 is also generated by other DNA sequences in the sample. The V gene is TRBV19, the J gene TRBJ2-7, with 7 positions matching TRBD2. Per the germline V gene, CDR1 is LNHDA and CDR2 is SQIVND (reference sequence). CDR3 size: 13 residues. J was trimmed by 2 bases and V by 6 bases; bases with no gene match: 4. Here the CDR3 reads CASSPGGAYEQYF. The DNA of the CDR3 is TGTGCCAGTAGCCCGGGGGGTGCCTACGAGCAGTACTTC.

This clone showed up just a few times. This rearrangement joins TRBV19 to TRBJ1-5, with D unresolved. The CDR3 consists of 12 residues. Germline CDR1 LNHDA, CDR2 SQIVND (reference sequence). The germline V and J ends were trimmed by 5 bases and 6 bases, with 8 bases remaining between them. CDR3 region: CASSETIQPQHF. As DNA, the CDR3 is TGTGCCAGTAGTGAGACTATTCAGCCCCAGCATTTT.

The chain carries TRBV7-9 and TRBJ1-2; D unclear. The CDR3 runs to 15 residues. CDR1 is SEHNR, CDR2 FQNEAQ, per germline (reference sequence). V was cut by 7 bases and J by 8 bases, with 23 bases left in between. CDR3 in amino acids: CASTEAASNAWGYTF. As DNA, the CDR3 is TGTGCCAGCACGGAGGCAGCTTCCAACGCTTGGGGCTACACCTTC.

This clone appeared a few times. V usage is TRBV7-9 and J usage is TRBJ2-7; D not certain. The germline V gene has CDR1 SEHNR and CDR2 FQNEAQ (reference sequence). The CDR3 totals 12 residues. V shed 2 bases and J shed 3 bases, with 5 bases lying between them. The chain's CDR3 is CASSLTGYEQYF. The CDR3 region has the DNA TGTGCCAGCAGCTTAACGGGCTACGAGCAGTACTTC.

DNA of the CDR3: TGTGCCAGCAGCCAAGCGGCGGGGAAGGGAGAGACCCAGTACTTC. Amino acids: CASSQAAGKGETQYF. The rearrangement links TRBV4-2 to TRBJ2-5, with D possibly matching TRBD2 (6 bases). The CDR3 has 15 residues. V lost 1 base, J lost 4 bases, and 13 bases lay in between. Per the germline V gene, CDR1 is LGHNA and CDR2 is YNFKEQ.

This chain's CDR3 is CASSLGLPAYNEQFF. In DNA, the CDR3 is TGTGCCAGCAGCTTAGGACTCCCAGCTTACAATGAGCAGTTCTTC. The chain couples TRBV7-2 to TRBJ2-1, with D unclear. Trimming stripped 1 base from V and 4 bases from J, with 11 bases between. This CDR3 has 15 amino acids. Germline V gene lookup returns CDR1 SGHTA and CDR2 FQGNSA.

The gene calls are TRBV9 and TRBJ2-7, with TRBD1 matching 7 bases. V lost 4 bases, J lost 5 bases, and 9 bases stayed unmatched. This CDR3 region has 14 residues. CDR1 SGDLS and CDR2 YYNGEE come from the germline V gene. The CDR3 nucleotides are TGTGCCAGCAGCTTCGGGACAGTAAACAACGAGCAGTACTTC. Its protein is CASSFGTVNNEQYF.

The chain has TRBV7-9 and TRBJ2-7; D perhaps matches TRBD1 (6 bases). The CDR3 is made up of 15 amino acids. CDR1 and CDR2 from the germline V gene are SEHNR and FQNEAQ (reference sequence). Trimming removed 5 bases at V and 2 bases at J, with 16 bases between. CDR3: CASSATGLSAYEQYF. CDR3 DNA sequence: TGTGCCAGCAGCGCTACAGGGCTGAGCGCCTACGAGCAGTACTTC.

CDR3 amino acids: CASSHQSGELFF. CDR3 in DNA: TGCGCCAGCAGCCACCAGTCCGGGGAGCTGTTTTTT. The chain combines TRBV4-1 with TRBJ2-2; D is undetermined. The CDR3 runs to 12 residues. Trimming stripped 3 bases from V and 6 bases from J, with 5 bases between. The germline CDR1 and CDR2 sequences are MGHRA and YSYEKL.

The chain has TRBV5-6 and TRBJ1-6; no firm D call. The CDR3 spans 15 residues. Per germline, CDR1 SGHDT and CDR2 YYEEEE. Trimming left V 4 bases short and J 9 bases short, with 17 bases between. In nucleotides, the CDR3 is TGTGCCAGCAGCATAGTCAATCTCGGCGGTTCACCCCTCCACTTT. Protein: CASSIVNLGGSPLHF.

The CDR3 reads CAISDQQGAYNEQFF. Written as DNA, the CDR3 is TGTGCCATCAGTGATCAACAGGGGGCCTACAATGAGCAGTTCTTC. The genes are TRBV10-3 and TRBJ2-1, with 8 nucleotides matching TRBD1. The CDR3 is 15 amino acids. Germline V gene lookup returns CDR1 ENHRY and CDR2 SYGVKD. V lost 3 bases and J lost 2; bases outside the gene matches: 3.